This record concerns one TCR beta chain sequence. This clone's antigen is unknown. Per-base quality was not reported, and no clone a single base away is much larger than it. V loses 10 bases of germline sequence and J loses 0 bases, and the interval between the two ends is 15 bases. CDR1 and CDR2 are drawn from the germline V gene (reference sequence): LNHDA, SQIVND. The CDR3 contains 14 residues, cysteine and phenylalanine counted. CDR3 DNA only is kept here, 42 bases in frame from base 1. The collaborating institutions used their own protocols to collect whole blood in K2EDTA tubes. Collaborator samples were shipped for TCRbeta analysis as frozen whole blood, isolated PBMCs, or DNA extracted from either sample type. This sample was taken from a study of blood T cell repertoires in COVID-19 (TCRdb year 2020). Notes on the research overall: Samples from collaborators originated in the United States, Italy and Spain and spanned both the acute and convalescent phases of COVID-19. The prospective study material was composed of cDNA or gDNA derived from T cells, B-cell-depleted T cells, or PBMCs. Subjects who had been exposed to COVID-19, were actively infected with it, or had recovered from it provided the deeply sampled blood TCRbeta repertoires that made up the dataset. The repertoires were released in a freely available public database intended as a resource for research on the immune response to SARS-CoV-2. Samples came from the ongoing ImmuneRACE study (first 160 participants) plus 1,254 subjects from 6 global collaborators. A de-identified subject ID, COVID-19 status, age in years and sex were almost always included in the sample metadata. Where available, HLA class I and class II types were obtained from metadata supplied by the sample provider rather than from assay-based typing.

The immunoSEQ Assay, a bias-controlled multiplex PCR, was used to amplify TCRbeta CDR3 regions from genomic DNA. The authors processed their data as follows. The number of nucleated cells in each sample was estimated by amplification of reference gene primers within the assay. To quantify the absolute abundance of each unique TCRbeta CDR3 rearrangement, sequence reads were collapsed and filtered. For each sample, productive Simpson clonality was calculated as the square root of Simpson's diversity index over productive rearrangements. TCRdb's version of the immuneACCESS table is confined to in-frame rearrangements and falls short of the full clone set. An unresolved V gene accounts for under half of the shortfall where checked; the remainder is of unknown origin. V, J and clone size are those of that table, while D and trimming were read from the DNA. Counted in this sample were 130,000 or so clones; roughly four fifths of them appeared once. The ten largest clonotypes hold roughly an eighth of the sample.

The investigation overall reported the following: Clinical and demographic metadata were provided uncurated, with the amount varying by source and participant.

The source of this sequence is a human donor in a cohort sampled during active COVID-19. The V gene is TRBV19 and the J gene is TRBJ2-5, with no D gene named confidently. Sequencing was done on a sample of peripheral blood. The sequenced DNA is TGTGCCACTCTTGAGACCCGGGACCAAGAGACCCAGTACTTC. Translated, this is CATLETRDQETQYF.